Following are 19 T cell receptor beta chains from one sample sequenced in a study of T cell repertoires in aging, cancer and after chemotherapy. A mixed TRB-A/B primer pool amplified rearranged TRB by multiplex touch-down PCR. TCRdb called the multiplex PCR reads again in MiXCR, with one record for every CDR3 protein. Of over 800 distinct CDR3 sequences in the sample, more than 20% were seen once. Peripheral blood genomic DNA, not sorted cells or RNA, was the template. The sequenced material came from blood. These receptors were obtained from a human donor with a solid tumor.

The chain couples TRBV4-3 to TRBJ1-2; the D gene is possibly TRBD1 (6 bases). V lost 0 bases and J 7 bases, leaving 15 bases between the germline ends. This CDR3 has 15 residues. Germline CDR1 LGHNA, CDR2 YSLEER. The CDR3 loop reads CASSQEVGTKGGYTF. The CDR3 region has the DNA TGCGCCAGCAGCCAAGAAGTGGGGACAAAAGGTGGCTACACCTTC.

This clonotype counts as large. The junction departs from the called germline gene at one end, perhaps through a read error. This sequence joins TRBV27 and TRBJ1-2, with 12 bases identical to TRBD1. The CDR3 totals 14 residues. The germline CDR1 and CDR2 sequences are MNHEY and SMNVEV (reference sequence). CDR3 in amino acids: CASSFRMEGQGASF. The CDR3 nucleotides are TGTGCCAGCAGTTTTCGGATGGAGGGACAGGGGGCGAGCTTC.

CDR3 in amino acids: CASSQASGGRDTQYF. The CDR3 DNA follows: TGCGCCAGCAGCCAAGCTAGCGGGGGCAGAGATACGCAGTATTTT. The chain has TRBV4-3 and TRBJ2-3; 10 bases are shared with TRBD2. Germline assignment: CDR1 LGHNA and CDR2 YSLEER. V lost 1 base, J lost 5 bases, and 3 bases stayed unmatched. The CDR3 has 15 residues.

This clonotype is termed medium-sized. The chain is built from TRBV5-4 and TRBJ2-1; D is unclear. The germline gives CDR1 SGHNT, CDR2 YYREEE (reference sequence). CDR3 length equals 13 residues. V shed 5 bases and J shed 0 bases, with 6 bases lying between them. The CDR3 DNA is TGTGCCAGCAGGCAAGACTCCTACAATGAGCAGTTCTTC. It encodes CASRQDSYNEQFF.

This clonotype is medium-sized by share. CDR3 residues: CASSLETSVNGELFF. CDR3 nucleotides: TGTGCCAGCAGTTTAGAGACTAGCGTGAACGGGGAGCTGTTTTTT. The chain joins TRBV12-3 or TRBV12-4 to TRBJ2-2, with TRBD2 matching 8 bases. Trimming took 1 base from V and 7 from J; bases not matched to a gene: 5. The CDR3 spans 15 residues.

CDR3 residues: CASSLGENTEAFF. The CDR3 region has the DNA TGCGCCAGCAGCTTGGGAGAGAACACTGAAGCTTTCTTT. The chain employs TRBV5-1 and TRBJ1-1; D ambiguous. CDR3 length equals 13 residues. V lost 0 bases, J lost 1 base, and 4 bases lay in between. CDR1 and CDR2 from the germline V gene are SGHRS and YFSETQ.

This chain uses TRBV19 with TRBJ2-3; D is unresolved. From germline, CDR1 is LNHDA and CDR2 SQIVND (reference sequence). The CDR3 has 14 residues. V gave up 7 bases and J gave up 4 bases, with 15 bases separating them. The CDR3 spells CASTSSIVADTQYF. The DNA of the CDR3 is TGTGCCAGTACCTCCTCGATAGTCGCAGATACGCAGTATTTT.

The CDR3 sequence is CASSLAGQGASYEQYF. The DNA for the CDR3 is TGCGCCAGCAGCTTGGCTGGACAGGGGGCCTCCTACGAGCAGTACTTC. V gene TRBV5-1 combines with J gene TRBJ2-7; 11 nucleotides align to TRBD1. Per the germline V gene, CDR1 is SGHRS and CDR2 is YFSETQ. V dropped 0 bases and J dropped 0; count of bases not matched to a gene: 2. The CDR3 spans 16 residues. Full variable domain (remainder filled in from reference TRBV5-1 and TRBJ2-7): KAGVTQTPRYLIKTRGQQVTLSCSPISGHRSVSWYQQTPGQGLQFLFEYFSETQRNKGNFPGRFSGRQFSNSRSEMNVSTLELGDSALYLCASSLAGQGASYEQYFGPGTRLTVT.

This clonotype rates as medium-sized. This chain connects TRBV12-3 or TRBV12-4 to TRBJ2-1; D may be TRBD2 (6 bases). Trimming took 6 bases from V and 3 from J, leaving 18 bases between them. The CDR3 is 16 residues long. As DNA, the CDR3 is TGTGCCAGCAGATCCCAGGGCGGGGCCATCTACAATGAGCAGTTCTTC. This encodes CASRSQGGAIYNEQFF.

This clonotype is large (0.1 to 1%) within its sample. This CDR3 reads CASSPAAGNTDTQYF. The CDR3 DNA is TGTGCCAGTAGTCCCGCGGCCGGGAACACAGATACGCAGTATTTT. The chain couples TRBV19 to TRBJ2-3, with D perhaps matching TRBD2 (5 bases). The CDR3 is made up of 15 amino acids. Trimming took off 5 bases at V and 2 bases at J, with 14 bases between the two ends. The germline V gene encodes CDR1 LNHDA and CDR2 SQIVND (reference sequence).

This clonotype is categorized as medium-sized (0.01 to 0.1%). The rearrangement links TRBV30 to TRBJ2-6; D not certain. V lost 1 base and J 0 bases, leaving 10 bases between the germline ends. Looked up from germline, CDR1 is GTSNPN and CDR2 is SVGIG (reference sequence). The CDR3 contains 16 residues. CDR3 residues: CAWSDRQYSGANVLTF. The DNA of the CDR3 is TGTGCCTGGAGTGATCGGCAGTACTCTGGGGCCAACGTCCTGACTTTC.

This CDR3 reads CASSRQGSYQPQHF. CDR3 DNA: TGTGCCAGCAGCAGACAGGGGTCGTATCAGCCCCAGCATTTT. The chain has TRBV7-9 and TRBJ1-5; 8 positions agree with TRBD1. Trimming cost V 5 bases and J 5 bases; bases outside gene matches: 5. The V gene's germline CDR1 is SEHNR and CDR2 FQNEAQ (reference sequence). There are 14 residues in the CDR3.

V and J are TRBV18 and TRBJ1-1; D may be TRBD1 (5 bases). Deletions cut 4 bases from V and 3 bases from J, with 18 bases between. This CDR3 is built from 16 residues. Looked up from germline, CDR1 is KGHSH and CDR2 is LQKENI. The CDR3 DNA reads TGTGCCAGCTCACTCAACAGTGGGGCGACGGACACTGAAGCTTTCTTT. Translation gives CASSLNSGATDTEAFF. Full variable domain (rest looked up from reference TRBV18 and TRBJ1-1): NAGVMQNPRHLVRRRGQEARLRCSPMKGHSHVYWYRQLPEEGLKFMVYLQKENIIDESGMPKERFSAEFPKEGPSILRIQQVVRGDSAAYFCASSLNSGATDTEAFFGQGTRLTVV.

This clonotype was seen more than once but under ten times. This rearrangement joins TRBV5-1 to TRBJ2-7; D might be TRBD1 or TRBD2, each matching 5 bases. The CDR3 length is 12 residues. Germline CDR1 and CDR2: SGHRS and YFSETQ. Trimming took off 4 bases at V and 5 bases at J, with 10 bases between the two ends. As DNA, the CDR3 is TGCGCCAGCAGCCGGGGACCCAACGAGCAGTACTTC. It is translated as CASSRGPNEQYF.

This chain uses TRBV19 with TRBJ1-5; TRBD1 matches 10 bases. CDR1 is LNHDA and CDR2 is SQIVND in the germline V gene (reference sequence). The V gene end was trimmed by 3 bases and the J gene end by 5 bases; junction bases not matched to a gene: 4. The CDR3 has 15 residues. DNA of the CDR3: TGTGCCAGTAGTATGACAGGGGGCGCGTATCAGCCCCAGCATTTT. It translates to CASSMTGGAYQPQHF.

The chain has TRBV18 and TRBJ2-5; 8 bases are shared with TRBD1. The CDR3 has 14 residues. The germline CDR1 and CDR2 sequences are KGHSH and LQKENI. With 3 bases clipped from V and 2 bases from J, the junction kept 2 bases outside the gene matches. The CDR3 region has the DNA TGTGCCAGCTCACCGAACAGGGGGCAAGAGACCCAGTACTTC. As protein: CASSPNRGQETQYF.

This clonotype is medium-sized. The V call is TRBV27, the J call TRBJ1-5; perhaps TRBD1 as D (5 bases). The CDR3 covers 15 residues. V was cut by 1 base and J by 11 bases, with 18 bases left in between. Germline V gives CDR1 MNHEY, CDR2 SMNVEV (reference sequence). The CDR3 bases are TGTGCCAGCAGTTTATTCGGGGACCCCCTGATGTCCCAGCATTTT. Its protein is CASSLFGDPLMSQHF.

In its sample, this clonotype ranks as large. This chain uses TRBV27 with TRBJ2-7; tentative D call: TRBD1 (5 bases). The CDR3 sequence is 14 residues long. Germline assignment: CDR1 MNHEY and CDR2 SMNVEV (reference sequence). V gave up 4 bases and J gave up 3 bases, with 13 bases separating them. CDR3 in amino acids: CASSYQLQDYEQYF. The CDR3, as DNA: TGTGCCAGCAGTTACCAACTACAGGACTACGAGCAGTACTTC.

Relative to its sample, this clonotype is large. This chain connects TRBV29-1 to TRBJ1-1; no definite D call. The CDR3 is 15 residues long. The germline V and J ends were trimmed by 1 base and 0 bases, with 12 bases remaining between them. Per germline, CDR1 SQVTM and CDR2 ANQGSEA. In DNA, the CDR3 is TGCAGCGTTGAAGGGGGAGGTTCAATGAACACTGAAGCTTTCTTT. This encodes CSVEGGGSMNTEAFF.